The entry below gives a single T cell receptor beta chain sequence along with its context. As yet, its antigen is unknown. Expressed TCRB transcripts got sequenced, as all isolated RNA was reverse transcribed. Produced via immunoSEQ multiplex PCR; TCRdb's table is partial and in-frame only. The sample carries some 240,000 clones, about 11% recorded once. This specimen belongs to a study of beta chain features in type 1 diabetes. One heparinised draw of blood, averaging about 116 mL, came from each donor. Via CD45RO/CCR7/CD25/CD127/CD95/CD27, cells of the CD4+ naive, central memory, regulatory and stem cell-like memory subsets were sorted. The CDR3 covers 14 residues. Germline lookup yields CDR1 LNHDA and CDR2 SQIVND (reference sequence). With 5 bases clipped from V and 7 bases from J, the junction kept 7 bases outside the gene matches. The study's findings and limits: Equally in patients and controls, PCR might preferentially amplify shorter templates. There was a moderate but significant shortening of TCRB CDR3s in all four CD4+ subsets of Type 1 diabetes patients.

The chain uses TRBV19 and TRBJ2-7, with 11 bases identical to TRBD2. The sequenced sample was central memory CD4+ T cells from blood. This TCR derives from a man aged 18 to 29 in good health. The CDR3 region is CASSLTSGMWEQYF. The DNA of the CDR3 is TGTGCCAGTAGTTTGACTAGCGGGATGTGGGAGCAGTACTTC.